This TCR beta chain was obtained from a study of T cells in localized non-small cell lung cancer. Here immunoSEQ multiplex PCR was the method, and the copy in TCRdb shows in-frame clones only, minus some. Of roughly 20,000 clones detected, about nine tenths appear once; the ten largest clones hold about 3%. The CDR3 extends over 15 amino acids. V lost 2 bases, J lost 5 bases, and 3 bases stayed unmatched. Germline values: CDR1 MNHNY, CDR2 SVGAGI (reference sequence). This sample comprised peripheral blood, obtained before any cancer treatment. The J gene is TRBJ1-5, the V gene TRBV6-6; 10 bases align to TRBD1. The receptor comes from a woman aged 35 to 70 with stage I lung adenocarcinoma. DNA for the CDR3: TGTGCCAGCAGTTACGGGACAGGGGCCGATCAGCCCCAGCATTTT. As protein: CASSYGTGADQPQHF.